These T cell receptor beta chains were read from a single sample in a study of cytomegalovirus exposure and HLA in healthy donors. Generated by immunoSEQ multiplex PCR, the TCRdb table keeps only in-frame clones and is missing some. The repertoire holds over 120,000 clones, with about 73% as singletons. The sample was PBMCs. These receptors were obtained from a woman aged 55-70 years in good health and CMV-seropositive. CDR3s leave out the opening cysteine and the closing phenylalanine or tryptophan. D genes are given only for firm matches.

D	V	J	CDR3
TRBD2	TRBV19	TRBJ2-1	ASSGRTYNEQF
TRBD2	TRBV7-8	TRBJ2-1	ASSTRTSSYNEQF
.	TRBV6-4	TRBJ1-5	ASSLDGGQPQH
.	TRBV6-5	TRBJ1-4	ASRRDTSENEKLF
TRBD2	TRBV7-7	TRBJ2-3	ASSFQRDSDTQY
TRBD2	TRBV9	TRBJ2-1	ASSGGLAGGGEQF
TRBD1	TRBV5-1	TRBJ2-5	ASSLAAGGRETQY
.	TRBV7-2	TRBJ1-3	ASSLMATGSGNTIY
.	TRBV5-5	TRBJ2-2	ASSLAMGAPNTGELF
.	TRBV7-9	TRBJ2-7	ASSLGSGSTYEQY
.	TRBV10-3	TRBJ1-4	AISWGLVSNEKLF
.	TRBV6-1	TRBJ1-1	ASRGATMNTEAF
.	TRBV14	TRBJ1-1	ASSSSGNTEAF
.	TRBV7-9	TRBJ2-7	ASRDQGYEQY
TRBD2	TRBV4-1	TRBJ2-3	ASSQESGGIADTQY
TRBD1	TRBV19	TRBJ2-1	ASSRYRGNEQF
.	TRBV4-1	TRBJ1-5	ASSPQGWDQPQH
.	TRBV4-1	TRBJ2-3	ASSQDGNSGDTQY
.	TRBV12-5	TRBJ1-2	ASGSTAPSYT
TRBD1	TRBV25-1	TRBJ1-1	ASSPPFSGGTEAF
.	TRBV29-1	TRBJ2-7	SAGGASYEQY
.	TRBV7-9	TRBJ2-2	ASSLARGRTGELF
.	TRBV9	TRBJ2-5	ASSTGHTQETQY
.	TRBV5-1	TRBJ1-1	ASSPDSDVGAF
.	TRBV27	TRBJ1-5	ASSFRQDNQPQH
.	TRBV10-1	TRBJ1-2	ATEEVGNCYGYT
TRBD1	TRBV6-6	TRBJ2-7	ASSQSQTGGFYEQY
.	TRBV6-5	TRBJ1-1	ASSSTYRVNTEAF
TRBD1	TRBV19	TRBJ1-1	ATSTQGENTEAF
.	TRBV7-2	TRBJ2-5	ASSSQPGETQY
.	TRBV5-1	TRBJ1-4	ASSLSPGVDEKLF
TRBD1	TRBV7-9	.	ASSLTGSSYEQY
.	TRBV2	TRBJ1-4	ASSERGQDGGKLF
.	TRBV9	TRBJ1-1	ASSVDAGLSTEAF
TRBD1	TRBV27	TRBJ1-1	ASSLFSGGTEAF
.	TRBV25-1	TRBJ1-2	ASSEYYDGYT
TRBD2	TRBV5-1	TRBJ2-3	ASSHLAGTSTDTQY
.	TRBV5-1	TRBJ2-7	ASNQGSGYEQY
.	TRBV6-5	TRBJ1-1	ASSLGVVGEAF
TRBD1	TRBV7-9	TRBJ1-5	SSSLHRGSNQPQH
.	TRBV27	TRBJ2-1	ASSSDSHGDYNEQF
.	TRBV19	TRBJ1-4	ASSIPARGGEKLF